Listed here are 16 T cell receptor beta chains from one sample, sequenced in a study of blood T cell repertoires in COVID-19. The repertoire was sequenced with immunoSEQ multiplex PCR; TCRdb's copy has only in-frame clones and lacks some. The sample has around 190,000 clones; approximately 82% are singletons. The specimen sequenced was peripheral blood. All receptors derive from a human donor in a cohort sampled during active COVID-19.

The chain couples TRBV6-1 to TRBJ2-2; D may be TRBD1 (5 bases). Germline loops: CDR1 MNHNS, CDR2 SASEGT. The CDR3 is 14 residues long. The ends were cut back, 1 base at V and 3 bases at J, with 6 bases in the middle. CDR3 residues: CASSEGTYTGELFF. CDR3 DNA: TGTGCCAGCAGTGAAGGGACATACACCGGGGAGCTGTTTTTT.

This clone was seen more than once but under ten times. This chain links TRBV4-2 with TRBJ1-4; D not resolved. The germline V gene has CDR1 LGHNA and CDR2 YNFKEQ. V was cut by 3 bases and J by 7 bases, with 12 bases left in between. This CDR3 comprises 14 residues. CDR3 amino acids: CASSQGGKGEKLFF. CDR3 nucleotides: TGTGCCAGCAGCCAGGGCGGGAAAGGTGAAAAACTGTTTTTT.

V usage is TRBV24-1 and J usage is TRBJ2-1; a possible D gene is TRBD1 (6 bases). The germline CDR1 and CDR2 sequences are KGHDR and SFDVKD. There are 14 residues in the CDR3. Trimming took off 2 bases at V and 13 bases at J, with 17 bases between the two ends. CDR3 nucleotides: TGTGCCACCAGTGATTCTAAGAAACAGGGCGAACAGTTCTTC. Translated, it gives CATSDSKKQGEQFF.

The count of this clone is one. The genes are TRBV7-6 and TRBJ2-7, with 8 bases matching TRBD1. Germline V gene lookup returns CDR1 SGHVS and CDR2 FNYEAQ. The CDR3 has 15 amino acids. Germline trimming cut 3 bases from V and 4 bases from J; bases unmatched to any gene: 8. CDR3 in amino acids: CASSLGTGSGYEQYF. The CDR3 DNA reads TGTGCCAGCAGCTTGGGGACAGGTTCGGGATACGAGCAGTACTTC.

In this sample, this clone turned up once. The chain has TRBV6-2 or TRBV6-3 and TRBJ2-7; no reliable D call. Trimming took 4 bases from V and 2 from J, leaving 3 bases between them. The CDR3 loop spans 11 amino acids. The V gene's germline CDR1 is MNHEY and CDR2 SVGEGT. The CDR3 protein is CASSSPYEQYF. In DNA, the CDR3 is TGTGCCAGCAGTTCTCCCTACGAGCAGTACTTC.

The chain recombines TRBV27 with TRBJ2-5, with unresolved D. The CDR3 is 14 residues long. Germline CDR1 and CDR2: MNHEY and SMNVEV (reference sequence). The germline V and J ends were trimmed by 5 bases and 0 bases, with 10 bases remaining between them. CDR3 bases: TGTGCCAGCAGTCCCCCTGGCTACCAAGAGACCCAGTACTTC. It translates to CASSPPGYQETQYF.

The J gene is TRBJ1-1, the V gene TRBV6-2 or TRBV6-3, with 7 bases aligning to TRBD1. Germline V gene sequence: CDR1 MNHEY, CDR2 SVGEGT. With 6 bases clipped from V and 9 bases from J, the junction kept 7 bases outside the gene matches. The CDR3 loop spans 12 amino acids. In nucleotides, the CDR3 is TGTGCCAGCAGCCGGGACAGCCTTAAAGCTTTCTTT. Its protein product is CASSRDSLKAFF.

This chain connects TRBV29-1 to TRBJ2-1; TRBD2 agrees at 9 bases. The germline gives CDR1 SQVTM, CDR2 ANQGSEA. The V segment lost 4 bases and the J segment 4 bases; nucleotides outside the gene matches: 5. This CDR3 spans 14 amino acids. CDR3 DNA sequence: TGCAGCGTTGTGCGGGGACTAGCTTACAATGAGCAGTTCTTC. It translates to CSVVRGLAYNEQFF.

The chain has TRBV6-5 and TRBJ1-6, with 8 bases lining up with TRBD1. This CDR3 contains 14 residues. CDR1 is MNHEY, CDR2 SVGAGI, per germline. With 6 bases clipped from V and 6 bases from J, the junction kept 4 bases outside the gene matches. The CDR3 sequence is CASRTGDLNSPLHF. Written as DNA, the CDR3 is TGTGCCAGCAGGACAGGGGATCTTAATTCACCCCTCCACTTT.

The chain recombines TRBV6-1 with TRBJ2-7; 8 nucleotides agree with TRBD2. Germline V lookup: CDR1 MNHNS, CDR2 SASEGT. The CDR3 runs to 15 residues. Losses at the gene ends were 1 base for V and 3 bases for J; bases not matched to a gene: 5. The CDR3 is CASSEVGTSLYEQYF. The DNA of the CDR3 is TGTGCCAGCAGTGAAGTGGGGACTAGTCTCTACGAGCAGTACTTC.

The CDR3 protein is CASSPRQGPNEKLFF. The DNA for the CDR3 is TGTGCCAGCTCACCAAGACAGGGGCCGAATGAAAAACTGTTTTTT. The chain couples TRBV18 to TRBJ1-4, with 8 bases lining up with TRBD1. CDR1 is KGHSH, CDR2 LQKENI, per germline. The CDR3 sequence is 15 residues long. Trimming at V came to 2 bases and at J to 5 bases, leaving 4 bases not matched to a gene.

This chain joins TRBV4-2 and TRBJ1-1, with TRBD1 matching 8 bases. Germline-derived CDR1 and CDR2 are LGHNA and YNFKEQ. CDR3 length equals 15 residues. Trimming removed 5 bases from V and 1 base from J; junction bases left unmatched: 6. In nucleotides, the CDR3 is TGTGCCAGCAGCGAGAGACAGGGGAAGAACACTGAAGCTTTCTTT. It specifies CASSERQGKNTEAFF.

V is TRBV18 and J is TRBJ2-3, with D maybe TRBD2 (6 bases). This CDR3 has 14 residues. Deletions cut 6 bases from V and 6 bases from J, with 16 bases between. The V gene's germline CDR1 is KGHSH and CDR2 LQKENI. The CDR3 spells CASSGIQAGDTQYF. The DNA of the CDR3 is TGTGCCAGCTCTGGAATCCAAGCGGGCGATACGCAGTATTTT.

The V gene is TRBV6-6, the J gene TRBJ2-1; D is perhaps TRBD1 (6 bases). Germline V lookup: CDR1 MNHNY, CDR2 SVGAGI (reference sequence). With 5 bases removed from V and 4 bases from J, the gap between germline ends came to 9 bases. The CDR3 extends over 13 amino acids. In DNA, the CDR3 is TGTGCCAGCAGTACCACAGGGTACAATGAGCAGTTCTTC. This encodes CASSTTGYNEQFF.

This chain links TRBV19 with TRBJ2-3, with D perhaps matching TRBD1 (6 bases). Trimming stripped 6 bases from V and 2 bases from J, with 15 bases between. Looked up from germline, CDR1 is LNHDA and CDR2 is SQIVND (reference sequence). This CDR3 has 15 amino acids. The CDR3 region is CASRHRDLPTDTQYF. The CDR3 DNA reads TGTGCCAGTAGGCACAGGGACCTTCCCACAGATACGCAGTATTTT.

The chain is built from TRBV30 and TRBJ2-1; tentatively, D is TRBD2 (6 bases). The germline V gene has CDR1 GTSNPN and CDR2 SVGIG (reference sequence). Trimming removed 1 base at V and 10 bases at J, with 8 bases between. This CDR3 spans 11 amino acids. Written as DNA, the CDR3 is TGTGCCTGGAGTGATGGGGGGGAGCAGTTCTTC. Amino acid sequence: CAWSDGGEQFF.